The source of this T cell receptor (beta chain) is a study of T cells in Graves' hyperthyroidism and ophthalmopathy. Study results and caveats: A model of 13 V-J pairs discriminated ophthalmopathy from stable hyperthyroidism.

This clonotype was counted many times. Its antigen is not identified. Amplified TCR beta CDR3 regions derived from RNA transcripts. HTBI primers were employed in a first-round RT-PCR of the TCR CDR3. TCRdb reprocessed the multiplex PCR reads with MiXCR, giving one entry per CDR3 protein. The sample gives 250,000 to 400,000 distinct CDR3 sequences, roughly 13% of which show up once; about 37% is in the top ten. Sequencing was performed on blood. The sequence came from a woman aged 40 to 49 with Graves' ophthalmopathy.

The CDR3 coding sequence is TGCAGTGCTAGAGAATGGGGAAGGGAGACCCAGTACTTC. As protein: CSAREWGRETQYF. The chain couples TRBV20-1 to TRBJ2-5, with D hard to call. CDR3 size: 13 residues. CDR1 is DFQATT, CDR2 SNEGSKA, per germline (reference sequence). With 0 bases removed from V and 5 bases from J, the gap between germline ends came to 10 bases.